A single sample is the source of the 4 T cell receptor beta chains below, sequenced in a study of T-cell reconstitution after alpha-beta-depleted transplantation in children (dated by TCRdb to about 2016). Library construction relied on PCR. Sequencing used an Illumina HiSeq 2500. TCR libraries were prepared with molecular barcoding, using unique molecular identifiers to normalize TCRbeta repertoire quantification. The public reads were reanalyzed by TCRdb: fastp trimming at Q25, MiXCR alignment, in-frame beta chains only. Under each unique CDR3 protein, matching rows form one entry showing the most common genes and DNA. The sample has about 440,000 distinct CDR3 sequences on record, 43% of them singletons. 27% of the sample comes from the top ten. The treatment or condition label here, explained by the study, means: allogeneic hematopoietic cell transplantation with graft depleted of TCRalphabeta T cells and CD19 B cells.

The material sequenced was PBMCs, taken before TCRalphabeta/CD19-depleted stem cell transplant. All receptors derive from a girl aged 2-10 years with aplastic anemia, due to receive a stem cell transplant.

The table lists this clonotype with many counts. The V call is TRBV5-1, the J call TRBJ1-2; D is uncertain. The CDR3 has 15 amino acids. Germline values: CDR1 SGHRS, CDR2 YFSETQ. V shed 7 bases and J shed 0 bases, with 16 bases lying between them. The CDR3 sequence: CASGDGSLANYGYTF. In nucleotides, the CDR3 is TGCGCCAGCGGCGACGGATCTTTAGCTAACTATGGCTACACCTTC.

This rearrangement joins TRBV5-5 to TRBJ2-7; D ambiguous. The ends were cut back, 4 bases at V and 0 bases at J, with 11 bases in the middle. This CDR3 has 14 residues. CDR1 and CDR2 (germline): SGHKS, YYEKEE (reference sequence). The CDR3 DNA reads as TGTGCCAGCAGCCCCTCAGAGAACTCCTACGAGCAGTACTTC. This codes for CASSPSENSYEQYF.

The CDR3 sequence is CASSPMASSGDTQYF. CDR3 bases: TGTGCCAGCTCACCGATGGCGTCTAGCGGAGATACGCAGTATTTT. The chain uses TRBV18 and TRBJ2-3; 7 bases agree with TRBD2. Germline CDR1 reads KGHSH; CDR2 reads LQKENI. This CDR3 spans 15 amino acids. The junction had 8 bases not matched to a gene; V was cut back by 3 bases and J by 5 bases.

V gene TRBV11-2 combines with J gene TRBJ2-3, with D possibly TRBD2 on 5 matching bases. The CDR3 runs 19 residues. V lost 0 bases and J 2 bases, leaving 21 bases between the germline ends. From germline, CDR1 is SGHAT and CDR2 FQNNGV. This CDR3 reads CASSLEGLSRVWDTDTQYF. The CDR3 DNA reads TGTGCCAGCAGCTTAGAAGGTTTATCGAGGGTATGGGACACAGATACGCAGTATTTT.